This TCR beta chain was sequenced in a study of CD8 T cells in Susac syndrome. In germline, CDR1 is SEHNR, CDR2 FQNEAQ (reference sequence). Deletions cut 5 bases from V and 4 bases from J, with 11 bases between. CDR3 length: 13 residues. Reverse transcription of 0.5 to 1 ug RNA was performed with random hexamers. In TCRdb, the immunoSEQ multiplex PCR reads were re-called with MiXCR into one record per CDR3 protein. There are about 140,000 distinct CDR3 sequences in the sample; approximately 94% occur only once, and less than 0.095% lies in the top ten. This TCR was recovered from a human donor in good health. The specimen sequenced was CD4+ T cells from PBMCs. This chain uses TRBV7-9 with TRBJ2-5, with D maybe TRBD2 (5 bases). The CDR3 DNA is TGTGCCAGCAGCGGGAGTAAACGAGAGACCCAGTACTTC. As protein: CASSGSKRETQYF.